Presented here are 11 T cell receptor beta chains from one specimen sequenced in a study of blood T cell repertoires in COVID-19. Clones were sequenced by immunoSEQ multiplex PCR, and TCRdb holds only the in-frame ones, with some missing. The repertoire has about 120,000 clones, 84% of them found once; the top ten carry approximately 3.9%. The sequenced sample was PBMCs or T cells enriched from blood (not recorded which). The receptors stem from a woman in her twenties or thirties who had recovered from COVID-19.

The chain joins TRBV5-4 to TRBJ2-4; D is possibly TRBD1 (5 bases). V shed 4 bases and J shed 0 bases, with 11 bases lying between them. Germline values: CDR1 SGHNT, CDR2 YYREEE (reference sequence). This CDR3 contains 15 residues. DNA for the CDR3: TGTGCCAGCAGCCACTATCAGGGAGCCAAAAACATTCAGTACTTC. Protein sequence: CASSHYQGAKNIQYF.

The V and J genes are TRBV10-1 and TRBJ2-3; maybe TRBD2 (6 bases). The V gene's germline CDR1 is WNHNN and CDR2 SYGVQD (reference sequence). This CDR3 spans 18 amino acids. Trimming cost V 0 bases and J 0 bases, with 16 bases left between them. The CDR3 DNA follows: TGCGCCAGCAGTGAGTCATCTGGGGGACTTTCTAGCACAGATACGCAGTATTTT. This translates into CASSESSGGLSSTDTQYF.

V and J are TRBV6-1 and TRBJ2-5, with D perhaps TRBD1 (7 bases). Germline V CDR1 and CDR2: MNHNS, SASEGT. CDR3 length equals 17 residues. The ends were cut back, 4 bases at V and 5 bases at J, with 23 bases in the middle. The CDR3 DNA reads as TGTGCCAGCAGTGGAACACCGAAATCAGGGGGGCGGGAGACCCAGTACTTC. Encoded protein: CASSGTPKSGGRETQYF.

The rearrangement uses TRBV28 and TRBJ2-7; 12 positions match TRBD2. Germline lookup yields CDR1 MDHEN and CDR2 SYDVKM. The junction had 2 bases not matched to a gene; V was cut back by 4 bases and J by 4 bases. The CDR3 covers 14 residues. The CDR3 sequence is CASSSSGRGYEQYF. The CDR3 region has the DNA TGTGCCAGCAGTTCTAGCGGGAGGGGGTACGAGCAGTACTTC. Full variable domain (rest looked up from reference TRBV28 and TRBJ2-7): DVKVTQSSRYLVKRTGEKVFLECVQDMDHENMFWYRQDPGLGLRLIYFSYDVKMKEKGDIPEGYSVSREKKERFSLILESASTNQTSMYLCASSSSGRGYEQYFGPGTRLTVT.

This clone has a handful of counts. Written as DNA, the CDR3 is TGTGCCAGCAGAGGAGAGACGGTTTCTAACTATGGCTACACCTTC. The encoded protein is CASRGETVSNYGYTF. The chain carries TRBV7-9 and TRBJ1-2; no clear D. CDR1 is SEHNR and CDR2 is FQNEAQ in the germline V gene (reference sequence). The V and J ends lost 6 bases and 0 bases respectively, with 14 bases between them. The CDR3 is 15 amino acids.

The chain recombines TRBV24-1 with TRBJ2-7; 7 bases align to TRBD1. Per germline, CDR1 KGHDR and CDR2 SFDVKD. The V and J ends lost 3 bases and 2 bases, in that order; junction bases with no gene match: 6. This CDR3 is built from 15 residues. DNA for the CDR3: TGTGCCACCAGTGATCCCCGACAGGGAGCCTACGAGCAGTACTTC. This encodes CATSDPRQGAYEQYF.

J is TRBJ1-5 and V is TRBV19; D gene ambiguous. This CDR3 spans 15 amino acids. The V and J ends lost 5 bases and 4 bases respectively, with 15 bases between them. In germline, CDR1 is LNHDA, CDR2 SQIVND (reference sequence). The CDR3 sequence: CASSLTPVGNQPQHF. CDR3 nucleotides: TGTGCCAGTAGTTTAACCCCCGTCGGGAATCAGCCCCAGCATTTT.

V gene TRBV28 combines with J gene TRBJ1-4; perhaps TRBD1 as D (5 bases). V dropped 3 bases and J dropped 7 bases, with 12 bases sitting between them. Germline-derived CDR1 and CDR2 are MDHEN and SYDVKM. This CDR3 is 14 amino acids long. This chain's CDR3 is CASSFYQGGEKLFF. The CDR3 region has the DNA TGTGCCAGCAGTTTTTACCAGGGTGGTGAAAAACTGTTTTTT.

The CDR3 DNA is TGTGCCAGCAGCCCCCGGGACAGGGGGGATTACGAGCAGTACTTC. It yields the protein CASSPRDRGDYEQYF. The rearrangement joins TRBV5-4 to TRBJ2-7; TRBD1 agrees at 11 bases. V gave up 4 bases and J gave up 4 bases; unmatched junction bases: 7. Germline V gene lookup returns CDR1 SGHNT and CDR2 YYREEE (reference sequence). This CDR3 contains 15 residues.

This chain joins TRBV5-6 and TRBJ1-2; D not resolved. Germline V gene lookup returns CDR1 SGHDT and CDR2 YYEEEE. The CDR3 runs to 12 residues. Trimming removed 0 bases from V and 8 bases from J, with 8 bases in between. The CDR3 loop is CASSLDRVGYTF. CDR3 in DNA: TGTGCCAGCAGCTTGGATCGGGTCGGCTACACCTTC.

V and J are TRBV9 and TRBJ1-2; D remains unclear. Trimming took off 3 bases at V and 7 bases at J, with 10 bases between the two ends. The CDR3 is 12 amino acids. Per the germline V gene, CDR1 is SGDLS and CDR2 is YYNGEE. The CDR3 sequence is CASSGLRSGYTF. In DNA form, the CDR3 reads TGTGCCAGCAGCGGCCTGAGAAGTGGCTACACCTTC. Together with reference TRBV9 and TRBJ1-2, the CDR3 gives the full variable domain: DSGVTQTPKHLITATGQRVTLRCSPRSGDLSVYWYQQSLDQGLQFLIQYYNGEERAKGNILERFSAQQFPDLHSELNLSSLELGDSALYFCASSGLRSGYTFGSGTRLTVV.